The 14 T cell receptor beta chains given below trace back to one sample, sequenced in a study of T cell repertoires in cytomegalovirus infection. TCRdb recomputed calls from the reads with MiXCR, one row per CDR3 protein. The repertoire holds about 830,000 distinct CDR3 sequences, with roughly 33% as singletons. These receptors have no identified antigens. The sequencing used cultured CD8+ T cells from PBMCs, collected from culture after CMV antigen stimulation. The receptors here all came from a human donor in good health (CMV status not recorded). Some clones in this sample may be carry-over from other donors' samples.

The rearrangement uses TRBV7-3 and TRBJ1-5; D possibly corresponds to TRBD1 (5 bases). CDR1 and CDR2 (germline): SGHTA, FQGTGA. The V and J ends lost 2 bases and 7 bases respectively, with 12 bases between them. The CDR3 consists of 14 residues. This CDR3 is CASSLSQGRQPQHF. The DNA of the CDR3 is TGTGCCAGCAGCTTATCCCAGGGTCGCCAGCCCCAGCATTTT.

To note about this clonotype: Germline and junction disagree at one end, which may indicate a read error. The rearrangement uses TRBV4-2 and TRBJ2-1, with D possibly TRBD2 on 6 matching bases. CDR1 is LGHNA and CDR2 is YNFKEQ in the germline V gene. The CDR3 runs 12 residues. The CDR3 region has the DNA TGTGCCAGCAGCCAAGATTGGGGGGAGCGGTTCTTC. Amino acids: CASSQDWGERFF.

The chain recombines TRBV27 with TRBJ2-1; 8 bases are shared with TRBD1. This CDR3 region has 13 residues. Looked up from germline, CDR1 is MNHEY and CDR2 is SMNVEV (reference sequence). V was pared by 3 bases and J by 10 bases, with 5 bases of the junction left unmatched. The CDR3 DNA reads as TGTGCCAGCAGTTTGAACAGGGGGATAGAGCAGTTCTTC. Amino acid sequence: CASSLNRGIEQFF.

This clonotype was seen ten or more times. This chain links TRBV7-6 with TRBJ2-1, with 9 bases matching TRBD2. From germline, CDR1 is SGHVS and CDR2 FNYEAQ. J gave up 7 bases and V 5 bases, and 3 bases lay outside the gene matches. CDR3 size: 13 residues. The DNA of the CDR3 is TGTGCCAGCAGCCGCGGACTAGCGAATGAGCAGTTCTTC. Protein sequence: CASSRGLANEQFF.

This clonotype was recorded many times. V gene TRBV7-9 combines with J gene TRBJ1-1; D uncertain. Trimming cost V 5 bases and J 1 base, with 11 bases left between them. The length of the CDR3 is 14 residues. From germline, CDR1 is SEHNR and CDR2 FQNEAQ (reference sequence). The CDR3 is CASSPGWANTEAFF. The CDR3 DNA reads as TGTGCCAGCAGCCCTGGATGGGCGAACACTGAAGCTTTCTTT. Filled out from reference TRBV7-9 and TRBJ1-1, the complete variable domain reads DTGVSQNPRHKITKRGQNVTFRCDPISEHNRLYWYRQTLGQGPEFLTYFQNEAQLEKSRLLSDRFSAERPKGSFSTLEIQRTEQGDSAMYLCASSPGWANTEAFFGQGTRLTVV.

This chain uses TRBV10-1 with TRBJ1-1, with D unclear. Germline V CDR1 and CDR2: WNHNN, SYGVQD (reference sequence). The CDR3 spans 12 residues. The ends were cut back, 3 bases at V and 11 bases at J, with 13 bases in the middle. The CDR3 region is CASSDGSRTAFF. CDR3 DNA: TGCGCCAGCAGTGATGGGAGCAGGACGGCTTTCTTT.

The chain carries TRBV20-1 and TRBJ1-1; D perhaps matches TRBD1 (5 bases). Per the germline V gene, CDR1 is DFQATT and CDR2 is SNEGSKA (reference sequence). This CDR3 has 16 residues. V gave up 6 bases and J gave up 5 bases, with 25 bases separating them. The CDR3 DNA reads TGCAGTGCCCGGTGGGGAAAGAGGGGTCTGGGGACTGAAGCTTTCTTT. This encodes CSARWGKRGLGTEAFF.

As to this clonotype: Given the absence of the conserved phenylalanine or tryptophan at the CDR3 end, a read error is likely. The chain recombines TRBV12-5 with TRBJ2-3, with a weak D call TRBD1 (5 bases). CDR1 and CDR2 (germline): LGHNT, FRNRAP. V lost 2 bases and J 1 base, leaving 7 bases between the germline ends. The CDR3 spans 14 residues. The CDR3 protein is CASGLWGRTDTQYC. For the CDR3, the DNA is TGTGCTAGTGGTTTGTGGGGCCGCACAGATACGCAGTATTGT.

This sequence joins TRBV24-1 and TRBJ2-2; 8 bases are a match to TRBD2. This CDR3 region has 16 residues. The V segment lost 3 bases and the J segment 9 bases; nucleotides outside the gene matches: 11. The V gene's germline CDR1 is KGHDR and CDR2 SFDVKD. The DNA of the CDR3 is TGTGCCACCAGTGATCCGGGACTAGAAAGAACCTGGGAGCTGTTTTTT. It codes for CATSDPGLERTWELFF.

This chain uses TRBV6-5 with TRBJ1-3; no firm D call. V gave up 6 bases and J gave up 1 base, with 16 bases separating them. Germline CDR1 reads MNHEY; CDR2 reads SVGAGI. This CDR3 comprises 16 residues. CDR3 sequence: CASSPDGSWSGNTIYF. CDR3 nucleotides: TGTGCCAGCAGCCCCGACGGTAGTTGGTCTGGAAACACCATATATTTT.

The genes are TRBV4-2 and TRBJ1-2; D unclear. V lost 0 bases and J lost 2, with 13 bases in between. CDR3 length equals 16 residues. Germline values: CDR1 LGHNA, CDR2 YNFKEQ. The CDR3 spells CASSQDRRADNYGYTF. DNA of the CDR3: TGTGCCAGCAGCCAAGATCGAAGGGCAGACAACTATGGCTACACCTTC.

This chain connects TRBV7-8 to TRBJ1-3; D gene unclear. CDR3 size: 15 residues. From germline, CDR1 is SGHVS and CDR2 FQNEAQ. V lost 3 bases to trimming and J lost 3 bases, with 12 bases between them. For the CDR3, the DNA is TGTGCCAGCAGCTTTGACGGCGCCGTTGGAAACACCATATATTTT. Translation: CASSFDGAVGNTIYF.

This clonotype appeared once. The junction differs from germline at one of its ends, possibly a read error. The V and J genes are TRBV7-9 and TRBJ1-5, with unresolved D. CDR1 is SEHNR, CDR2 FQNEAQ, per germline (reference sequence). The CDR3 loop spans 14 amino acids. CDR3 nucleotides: TGTGCCAGCAGCTTAGCGGGGAACAATCAGTCCCAGCATTTT. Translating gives CASSLAGNNQSQHF.

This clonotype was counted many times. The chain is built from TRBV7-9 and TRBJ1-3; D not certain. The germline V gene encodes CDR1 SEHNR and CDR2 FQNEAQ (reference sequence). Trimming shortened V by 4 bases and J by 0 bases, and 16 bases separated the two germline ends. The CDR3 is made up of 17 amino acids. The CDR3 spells CASSSRVHPSSGNTIYF. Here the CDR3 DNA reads TGTGCCAGCAGCTCTCGGGTCCATCCGAGCTCTGGAAACACCATATATTTT.